The 28 T cell receptor beta chains below come from one sample, sequenced in a study of patients and donors after allogeneic stem cell transplantation. TCRdb independently ran MiXCR on the RT-PCR reads; one entry per CDR3 protein. The sample includes 8,000 to 9,500 distinct CDR3 sequences, about 4% of them seen just once. Sequencing input: blood, either unsorted or a sorted T cell fraction (not recorded which). All receptors derive from a human donor who was either an allogeneic HSCT recipient or a stem cell or donor lymphocyte infusion donor (not recorded which). It is not recorded whose cells these are; they may come from a transplant donor.

This clonotype has a count of ten or more. The V call is TRBV7-3, the J call TRBJ2-3, with 12 bases identical to TRBD2. Germline CDR1 is SGHTA and CDR2 is FQGTGA. The V and J ends lost 5 bases and 1 base, in that order; junction bases with no gene match: 1. This CDR3 spans 15 amino acids. The CDR3 loop is CASSRTSGGTDTQYF. Here the CDR3 DNA reads TGTGCCAGCAGCCGGACTAGCGGGGGCACAGATACGCAGTATTTT.

This clonotype was counted at least ten times. CDR3 in DNA: TGTGCCATCAGTTCCGCGGGGGGCGAAACGGGAGGGGTGCAGTTCTTC. It specifies CAISSAGGETGGVQFF. This chain joins TRBV10-3 and TRBJ2-1, with 8 bases fitting TRBD2. The CDR3 loop spans 16 amino acids. Germline CDR1 and CDR2: ENHRY and SYGVKD. The V segment lost 5 bases and the J segment 12 bases; nucleotides outside the gene matches: 18.

This clonotype is labeled medium-sized. CDR3 region: CASSYIGDVDYGYTF. As DNA, the CDR3 is TGTGCCAGCAGTTATATCGGGGACGTAGACTATGGCTACACCTTC. The chain links TRBV6-5 to TRBJ1-2, with D possibly matching TRBD1 (5 bases). CDR1 is MNHEY, CDR2 SVGAGI, per germline. V gave up 3 bases and J gave up 3 bases, with 14 bases separating them. The CDR3 loop spans 15 amino acids.

Sample share makes this clonotype large. The V and J genes are TRBV9 and TRBJ2-2, with no clear D. The CDR3 is 14 amino acids. From germline, CDR1 is SGDLS and CDR2 YYNGEE. Trimming removed 4 bases from V and 5 bases from J, with 12 bases in between. CDR3: CASSPTLGTGELFF. The CDR3 coding sequence is TGTGCCAGCAGCCCTACCCTTGGGACCGGGGAGCTGTTTTTT.

This clonotype has a count of ten or more. The rearrangement joins TRBV9 to TRBJ2-7, with a possible D match to TRBD2 (5 bases). Germline V gene data show CDR1 as SGDLS and CDR2 as YYNGEE. The CDR3 spans 16 residues. The V gene lost 2 bases and the J gene lost 1 base, with 16 bases spanning the gap. CDR3 in DNA: TGTGCCAGCAGCGTCCAACTAAGCGGTCCTTCCTACGAGCAGTACTTC. Its protein product is CASSVQLSGPSYEQYF.

By share, this clonotype ranks as medium-sized. The rearrangement links TRBV5-1 to TRBJ1-1; 7 bases align to TRBD1. Germline values: CDR1 SGHRS, CDR2 YFSETQ. The CDR3 loop spans 14 amino acids. Germline trimming cut 0 bases from V and 9 bases from J; bases unmatched to any gene: 8. CDR3 coding DNA: TGCGCCAGCAGCTTGGCTGACAGGGCCTCTCAAGCTTTCTTT. Protein product: CASSLADRASQAFF. Complete variable domain (other parts from reference TRBV5-1 and TRBJ1-1): KAGVTQTPRYLIKTRGQQVTLSCSPISGHRSVSWYQQTPGQGLQFLFEYFSETQRNKGNFPGRFSGRQFSNSRSEMNVSTLELGDSALYLCASSLADRASQAFFGQGTRLTVV.

The rearrangement joins TRBV6-6 to TRBJ1-2; D call uncertain. Germline V gene data show CDR1 as MNHNY and CDR2 as SVGAGI (reference sequence). Trimming removed 0 bases from V and 0 bases from J, with 14 bases in between. The CDR3 covers 17 residues. CDR3 coding DNA: TGTGCCAGCAGTTACTCCCCCGGAATGCTCTCTAACTATGGCTACACCTTC. It encodes CASSYSPGMLSNYGYTF.

By share, this clonotype ranks as medium-sized. This chain uses TRBV29-1 with TRBJ2-3, with TRBD2 matching over 10 bases. V lost 6 bases to trimming and J lost 6 bases; unmatched junction nucleotides: 6. The CDR3 runs to 13 residues. CDR1 and CDR2 from the germline V gene are SQVTM and ANQGSEA. The CDR3 DNA sequence: TGCAGCGTAGAGCGGGAGGGCTCGGATACGCAGTATTTT. As protein: CSVEREGSDTQYF.

Ten or more counts support this clonotype. The chain combines TRBV7-9 with TRBJ2-3; 11 nucleotides agree with TRBD2. CDR3 size: 15 residues. The germline V gene encodes CDR1 SEHNR and CDR2 FQNEAQ (reference sequence). V lost 1 base, J lost 7 bases, and 4 bases stayed unmatched. The CDR3 coding sequence is TGTGCCAGCAGCTTAGTACTAGCGGGAGAGAATACGCAGTATTTT. This codes for CASSLVLAGENTQYF.

This clonotype is termed medium-sized. The CDR3 region is CSVARNSGNTIYF. CDR3 DNA: TGCAGCGTTGCCCGGAACTCTGGAAACACCATATATTTT. The rearrangement joins TRBV29-1 to TRBJ1-3; D is ambiguous. The V gene lost 4 bases and the J gene lost 0 bases, with 7 bases spanning the gap. Per germline, CDR1 SQVTM and CDR2 ANQGSEA. The CDR3 is made up of 13 amino acids.

Many counts were recorded for this clonotype. The chain employs TRBV7-9 and TRBJ2-3, with TRBD2 matching 14 bases. The CDR3 is 16 residues long. Germline-derived CDR1 and CDR2 are SEHNR and FQNEAQ (reference sequence). Trimming removed 3 bases from V and 3 bases from J; junction bases left unmatched: 2. CDR3 protein: CASSLTSGRGTDTQYF. The CDR3 DNA sequence: TGTGCCAGCAGCTTGACTAGCGGGAGGGGGACAGATACGCAGTATTTT.

This clonotype was observed at least ten times. The chain carries TRBV9 and TRBJ2-2; D unclear. Trimming shortened V by 1 base and J by 8 bases, and 12 bases separated the two germline ends. This CDR3 has 14 amino acids. Germline assignment: CDR1 SGDLS and CDR2 YYNGEE. CDR3 nucleotide sequence: TGTGCCAGCAGCGTAATTTTGGGCACGGGGGAGCTGTTTTTT. Translating it yields CASSVILGTGELFF.

This clonotype was recorded many times. The rearrangement links TRBV7-9 to TRBJ2-5; D not certain. V gave up 1 base and J gave up 2 bases, with 5 bases separating them. This CDR3 region has 13 residues. Germline V gene data show CDR1 as SEHNR and CDR2 as FQNEAQ (reference sequence). The CDR3 DNA sequence: TGTGCCAGCAGCTTAGGTATTCAAGAGACCCAGTACTTC. It translates to CASSLGIQETQYF.

This clonotype was seen many times. The chain employs TRBV7-3 and TRBJ2-7; D gene uncertain. This CDR3 contains 15 residues. Germline CDR1 and CDR2: SGHTA and FQGTGA. With 1 base removed from V and 3 bases from J, the gap between germline ends came to 13 bases. DNA for the CDR3: TGTGCCAGCAGCTTAATGCCGGGTTCTCGCTACGAGCAGTACTTC. This translates into CASSLMPGSRYEQYF.

In this sample, this clonotype turned up many times. The chain is built from TRBV4-3 and TRBJ2-5; 9 positions match TRBD1. J lost 5 bases, V lost 3 bases, and 10 bases had no gene match. The CDR3 has 16 residues. The germline gives CDR1 LGHNA, CDR2 YSLEER. In DNA, the CDR3 is TGCGCCAGCAGCCACGCACCGGGACAGGGTTCCGAGACCCAGTACTTC. Its translation: CASSHAPGQGSETQYF.

The J gene is TRBJ2-3, the V gene TRBV5-1, with TRBD2 matching 7 bases. J was trimmed by 7 bases and V by 0 bases; bases with no gene match: 8. In germline, CDR1 is SGHRS, CDR2 YFSETQ. The CDR3 consists of 15 residues. The CDR3 here is CASSLVAGVEYTQYF. The CDR3 DNA follows: TGCGCCAGCAGCTTGGTTGCGGGAGTGGAGTATACGCAGTATTTT.

This clonotype was picked up many times. Here the CDR3 DNA reads TGCAGTGCCAAACCTTCACAGGGGGCGGGTGAAAAACTGTTTTTT. Translation: CSAKPSQGAGEKLFF. J is TRBJ1-4 and V is TRBV20-1; 9 nucleotides line up with TRBD1. Germline CDR1 reads DFQATT; CDR2 reads SNEGSKA (reference sequence). The CDR3 is 15 amino acids. V was pared by 6 bases and J by 7 bases, with 12 bases of the junction left unmatched.

The table lists this clonotype with many counts. This chain links TRBV2 with TRBJ1-5; 7 bases are shared with TRBD1. The V gene end was trimmed by 6 bases and the J gene end by 6 bases; junction bases not matched to a gene: 8. Looked up from germline, CDR1 is SNHLY and CDR2 is FYNNEI. The CDR3 contains 14 residues. The CDR3 protein is CASRLRQGGQPQHF. CDR3 sequence (DNA): TGTGCCAGCAGATTGAGACAGGGCGGTCAGCCCCAGCATTTT.

This clonotype counts as medium-sized. The rearrangement joins TRBV7-9 to TRBJ1-5, with D tentatively TRBD1 (6 bases). V lost 4 bases to trimming and J lost 10 bases, with 17 bases between them. CDR3 size: 14 residues. CDR1 SEHNR and CDR2 FQNEAQ come from the germline V gene (reference sequence). Here the CDR3 DNA reads TGTGCCAGCAGCTCAGGGGCTGGACGTAATCCCCAGCATTTT. This sequence encodes CASSSGAGRNPQHF.

The sample holds a few counts of this clonotype. This sequence joins TRBV18 and TRBJ2-1; TRBD1 aligns across 9 bases. Germline values: CDR1 KGHSH, CDR2 LQKENI. The CDR3 runs to 15 residues. V lost 3 bases to trimming and J lost 7 bases; unmatched junction nucleotides: 7. CDR3: CASSPPGTGFNEQFF. For the CDR3, the DNA is TGTGCCAGCTCACCCCCCGGGACAGGGTTTAATGAGCAGTTCTTC.

The table lists this clonotype with many counts. This rearrangement joins TRBV4-2 to TRBJ1-1, with D possibly TRBD1 on 5 matching bases. V was shortened by 1 base and J by 11 bases, with 11 bases between the two germline ends. Per germline, CDR1 LGHNA and CDR2 YNFKEQ. CDR3 length: 12 amino acids. The CDR3 sequence is CASSQAGGDAFF. Here the CDR3 DNA reads TGTGCCAGCAGCCAAGCGGGGGGTGACGCTTTCTTT.

This clonotype came up many times. CDR3 sequence: CSARDLSYEQYF. In DNA form, the CDR3 reads TGCAGTGCTAGGGACCTTTCTTACGAGCAGTACTTC. The rearrangement uses TRBV20-1 and TRBJ2-7; D gene unclear. Trimming shortened V by 3 bases and J by 4 bases, and 10 bases separated the two germline ends. CDR1 DFQATT and CDR2 SNEGSKA come from the germline V gene (reference sequence). The CDR3 has 12 residues.

This clonotype counts as medium-sized. This chain joins TRBV12-3 or TRBV12-4 and TRBJ1-2, with D maybe TRBD1 (6 bases). V lost 6 bases and J lost 4, with 18 bases in between. This CDR3 is 15 amino acids long. DNA of the CDR3: TGTGCCAGCAGGGCTCAGGGGAAAAAGGGCTATGGCTACACCTTC. Protein product: CASRAQGKKGYGYTF.

This clonotype was observed a few times. The chain links TRBV27 to TRBJ2-7; D remains ambiguous. CDR1 is MNHEY, CDR2 SMNVEV, per germline (reference sequence). This CDR3 spans 13 amino acids. V lost 0 bases, J lost 3 bases, and 6 bases lay in between. In DNA, the CDR3 is TGTGCCAGCAGTTTATCGTCGGGCTACGAGCAGTACTTC. Its translation: CASSLSSGYEQYF.

A few counts support this clonotype. The chain employs TRBV15 and TRBJ2-6; 8 positions match TRBD1. The CDR3 spans 17 residues. J was trimmed by 2 bases and V by 5 bases; bases with no gene match: 8. Per the germline V gene, CDR1 is LNHNV and CDR2 is YYDKDF (reference sequence). The DNA of the CDR3 is TGTGCCACCAGCCCCGGGACAGGAGCTGCTGGGGCCAACGTCCTGACTTTC. Protein: CATSPGTGAAGANVLTF.

This clonotype was seen repeatedly, ten times or more. A junction boundary mismatches the germline segment, possibly from a read error. The chain combines TRBV15 with TRBJ2-7; 8 bases line up with TRBD1. CDR1 is LNHNV and CDR2 is YYDKDF in the germline V gene (reference sequence). The CDR3 is 14 amino acids. CDR3 in DNA: TGTGCCACCAGCAGAGATAGTGGACAGGGAACCAAGGACTTC. Translation: CATSRDSGQGTKDF.

This clonotype came up many times. Written as DNA, the CDR3 is TGTGCCAGCAGCTTGATGGAGGGTCATGGCTACACCTTC. It translates to CASSLMEGHGYTF. The chain employs TRBV7-9 and TRBJ1-2; D remains unclear. V was clipped by 3 bases and J by 6 bases, with 11 bases between them. CDR1 is SEHNR, CDR2 FQNEAQ, per germline (reference sequence). The CDR3 is 13 residues long. The full variable domain, its missing parts supplied by reference TRBV7-9 and TRBJ1-2, is DTGVSQNPRHKITKRGQNVTFRCDPISEHNRLYWYRQTLGQGPEFLTYFQNEAQLEKSRLLSDRFSAERPKGSFSTLEIQRTEQGDSAMYLCASSLMEGHGYTFGSGTRLTVV.

This clonotype was picked up many times. The chain uses TRBV5-1 and TRBJ1-2, with 7 bases matching TRBD1. Germline V gene data show CDR1 as SGHRS and CDR2 as YFSETQ. Trimming removed 4 bases from V and 4 bases from J; junction bases left unmatched: 10. This CDR3 is 15 amino acids long. CDR3 in DNA: TGCGCCAGCAGCCCGACCCGGGACAGCCTCTATGGCTACACCTTC. The encoded protein is CASSPTRDSLYGYTF.